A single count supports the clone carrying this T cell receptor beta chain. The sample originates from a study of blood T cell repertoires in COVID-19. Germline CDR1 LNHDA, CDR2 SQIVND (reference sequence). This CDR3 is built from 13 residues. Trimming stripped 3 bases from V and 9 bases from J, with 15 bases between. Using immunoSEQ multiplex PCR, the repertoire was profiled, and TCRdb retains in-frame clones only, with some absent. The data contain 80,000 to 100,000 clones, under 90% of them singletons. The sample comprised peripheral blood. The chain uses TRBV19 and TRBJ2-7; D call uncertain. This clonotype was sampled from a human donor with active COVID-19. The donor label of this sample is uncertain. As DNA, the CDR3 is TGTGCCAGTAGTATCGGAGTCGGTTGGGTGCAGTACTTC. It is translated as CASSIGVGWVQYF.